Sequencing of this T cell receptor beta chain was carried out in a study of molecular identifiers for immune sequencing clone quantification. Study-wide findings and caveats: More than 99% of effector molecules, versus under 1% of naive-cell molecules, belonged to clones above 20 RNA copies.

This clonotype has more than one count but fewer than ten. Its matching antigen is unknown. Bulk TCR libraries were made with methods that had been previously described and with listed TCR primers. A single record per CDR3 protein comes from TCRdb applying MiXCR to the PCR reads. The table shows 400,000 to 600,000 distinct CDR3 sequences, with 25% occurring only once. RNA fractions of 10%, 30% or 50% and about 18,000 to 1,000,000 sorted cells were the source of naive CD8 libraries. Naive CD8 T cells were FACS-sorted by CD8+CD4-CCR7+CD45RA+ markers. Sequences were obtained from naive CD8+ T cells from blood, with Jurkat cell RNA spiked in. The subset denotes: FACS-sorted CD8+CD4-CCR7+CD45RA+ naive T cells. This receptor was taken from a human donor in good health. Some libraries in this study had Jurkat cell RNA spiked in.

The CDR3 loop is CASSFSSGHEQYF. The CDR3 coding sequence is TGTGCCAGCAGCTTCTCTAGCGGGCACGAGCAGTACTTC. The V call is TRBV7-6, the J call TRBJ2-7; TRBD2 aligns across 8 bases. The V and J ends lost 3 bases and 5 bases, in that order; junction bases with no gene match: 3. CDR1 and CDR2 (germline): SGHVS, FNYEAQ. The CDR3 has 13 residues. The full variable domain, with the rest looked up from reference TRBV7-6 and TRBJ2-7, is GAGVSQSPRYKVTKRGQDVALRCDPISGHVSLYWYRQALGQGPEFLTYFNYEAQQDKSGLPNDRFSAERPEGSISTLTIQRTEQRDSAMYRCASSFSSGHEQYFGPGTRLTVT.